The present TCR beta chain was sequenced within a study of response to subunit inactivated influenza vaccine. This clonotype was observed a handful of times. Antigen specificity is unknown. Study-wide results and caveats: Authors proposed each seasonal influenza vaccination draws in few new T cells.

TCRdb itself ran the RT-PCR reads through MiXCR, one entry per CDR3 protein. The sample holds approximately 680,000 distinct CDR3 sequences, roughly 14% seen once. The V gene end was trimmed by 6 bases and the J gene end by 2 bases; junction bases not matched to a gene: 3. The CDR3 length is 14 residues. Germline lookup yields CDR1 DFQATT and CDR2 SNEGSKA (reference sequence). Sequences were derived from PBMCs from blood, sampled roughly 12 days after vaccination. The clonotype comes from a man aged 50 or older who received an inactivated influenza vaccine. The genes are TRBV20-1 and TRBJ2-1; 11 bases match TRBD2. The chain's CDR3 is CSAYSGRAYNEQFF. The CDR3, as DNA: TGCAGTGCCTATAGCGGGAGGGCCTACAATGAGCAGTTCTTC.